The rows below give T cell receptor beta chains drawn from one sample of a study of shared clonotypes between healthy human individuals. Sequencing was performed with immunoSEQ multiplex PCR; in TCRdb, only in-frame clones are kept and a portion is missing. The data show nearly 1 million clones, roughly 72% seen once. Sequenced: memory CD4+ T cells sorted from blood. Receptor source: a man between 18 and 35 years old in good health. Each CDR3 is given with its conserved first and last residue. Fields, in order: clone size, D gene, CDR3 length, V gene, J gene, CDR3 DNA, CDR3 protein. D genes are given only for firm matches. Some rows have no size entry. The others give once, few or many, or a class for an expanded clone.

>.|.|14|TRBV5-1|TRBJ2-3
TGCGCCAGCAGCTTGGCACAGAGCACAGATACGCAGTATTTT
CASSLAQSTDTQYF
>few|TRBD1|14|TRBV28|TRBJ2-2
TGTGCCGGACGGACAGGGGTCAACACCGGGGAGCTGTTTTTT
CAGRTGVNTGELFF
>.|.|17|TRBV7-8|TRBJ2-1
TGTGCCAGCAGCTTAGTGGGGGTGGTCGGGGGTTACAATGAGCAGTTCTTC
CASSLVGVVGGYNEQFF
>.|TRBD1|16|TRBV6-5|TRBJ1-2
TGTGCCAGCAGTTACTCCGGGACAGGGGCTGACTATGGCTACACCTTC
CASSYSGTGADYGYTF
>.|.|12|TRBV7-9|TRBJ1-2
TGTGCCAGCAGCTTAGACTGGCTGGGCTACACCTTC
CASSLDWLGYTF
>.|TRBD1|15|TRBV5-1|TRBJ2-7
TGCGCCAGCAGCCCGCCACCGGGACAGGGATACGAGCAGTACTTC
CASSPPPGQGYEQYF
>few|.|15|TRBV7-2|TRBJ1-5
TGTGCCAGCAGCTTACCGGGAAGCGGTAATCAGCCCCAGCATTTT
CASSLPGSGNQPQHF
>.|.|14|TRBV30|TRBJ1-5
TGTGCCTGGACCGGGACGGCTAGCAATCAGCCCCAGCATTTT
CAWTGTASNQPQHF
>.|TRBD1|16|TRBV28|TRBJ2-7
TGTGCCAGCAGTCCCTGGGGGACAGTATACTCCTACGAGCAGTACTTC
CASSPWGTVYSYEQYF
>few|TRBD1|14|TRBV30|TRBJ1-2
TGTGCCTGGAAAACAGGGGGCGCAGACTATGGCTACACCTTC
CAWKTGGADYGYTF
>few|.|15|TRBV19|TRBJ1-2
TGTGCCAGCCTTCCGGCGGGGGGGAGCAACTATGGCTACACCTTC
CASLPAGGSNYGYTF
>.|.|15|TRBV5-1|TRBJ1-2
TGCGCCAGCAGCTTGGAGGGGGATGTGGACTATGGCTACACCTTC
CASSLEGDVDYGYTF
>.|.|13|TRBV7-2|TRBJ2-4
TGTGCCAGCAGCCCCAAGCCTGGAAACATTCAGTACTTC
CASSPKPGNIQYF
>.|TRBD1|14|TRBV6-1|TRBJ1-2
TGTGCCAGCAGTAGGGACAGAGGGGGCTATGGCTACACCTTC
CASSRDRGGYGYTF
>.|TRBD2|14|TRBV7-2|TRBJ2-3
TGTGCCAGCAGGTCTAGCGGGGGACCAGATACGCAGTATTTT
CASRSSGGPDTQYF
>.|TRBD1|15|TRBV2|TRBJ2-7
TGTGCCAGCAGATTAGGACAGGGGAGTTTGGACGAGCAGTACTTC
CASRLGQGSLDEQYF
>.|TRBD2|17|TRBV10-1|TRBJ2-2
TGCGCCAGCAGTGACCTAGCGGGAGGTTCGGACACCGGGGAGCTGTTTTTT
CASSDLAGGSDTGELFF
>.|.|14|TRBV11-2|TRBJ2-7
TGTGCCAGCAGCCGAAACAGGGAACTGTACGAGCAGTACTTC
CASSRNRELYEQYF
>.|TRBD2|16|TRBV11-3|TRBJ2-1
TGTGCCAGCAGCTTAGTCTCTAGCGGGGCGTACAATGAGCAGTTCTTC
CASSLVSSGAYNEQFF
>.|TRBD2|15|TRBV5-1|TRBJ2-1
TGCGCCAGCCAAAACCCAAGCGGGGTCTACAATGAGCAGTTCTTC
CASQNPSGVYNEQFF
>.|.|16|TRBV9|TRBJ2-5
TGTGCCAGCAGCGTAGCTTTATTAGGGAGCCAAGAGACCCAGTACTTC
CASSVALLGSQETQYF
>.|.|13|TRBV5-5|TRBJ1-5
TGTGCCAGCAGCTTGGAATGGAAGCAGCCCCAGCATTTT
CASSLEWKQPQHF
>few|TRBD1|15|TRBV10-3|TRBJ2-1
TGTGCCATCAGTGAGTCGAGCAGGGGGATCAATGAGCAGTTCTTC
CAISESSRGINEQFF
>.|TRBD1|13|TRBV11-2|TRBJ2-1
TGTGCCAGCAGCCCGGACAGGGCCAATGAGCAGTTCTTC
CASSPDRANEQFF
>.|TRBD2|16|TRBV7-6|TRBJ2-2
TGTGCCAGCAGCCTGGGACTAGCGGGGGTGGCCGGGGAGCTGTTTTTT
CASSLGLAGVAGELFF
>once|.|17|TRBV15|TRBJ2-4
TGTGCCACCAGCAGAGATCGGACGGGGGCCGCCAAAAACATTCAGTACTTC
CATSRDRTGAAKNIQYF
>.|TRBD1|14|TRBV19|TRBJ1-2
TGTGCCAGTAGTATAGACCAGGGGGCTGGAGGCTACACCTTC
CASSIDQGAGGYTF